This TCR beta chain was sequenced in a study of CD8 T cells in Susac syndrome. Sequencing targeted TCR beta in T cells from blood (CD8+ and CD4+). The controls, all healthy donors, were matched for age and sex. TEMRA cells were FACS-enriched, with CD8+ and CD4+ T cells isolated negatively. CDR1 and CDR2 from the germline V gene are DFQATT and SNEGSKA (reference sequence). There are 13 residues in the CDR3. V shed 4 bases, J shed 6 bases, and the junction held 8 bases outside the gene matches. With random hexamers, reverse transcription was performed on about 0.5 to 1 ug of RNA. TCRdb passed the immunoSEQ multiplex PCR reads through MiXCR, listing each CDR3 protein once. The repertoire includes 100,000 or so distinct CDR3 sequences, less than 95% of them detected once, and roughly 0.12% sits in the top ten.

The chain employs TRBV20-1 and TRBJ1-2; TRBD1 agrees at 7 bases. The TCR was taken from a human donor in good health. Specimen: CD8+ T cells from PBMCs. In DNA form, the CDR3 reads TGCAGTGCTACCACAGGGGCGCATGATGGCTACACCTTC. Translating gives CSATTGAHDGYTF.